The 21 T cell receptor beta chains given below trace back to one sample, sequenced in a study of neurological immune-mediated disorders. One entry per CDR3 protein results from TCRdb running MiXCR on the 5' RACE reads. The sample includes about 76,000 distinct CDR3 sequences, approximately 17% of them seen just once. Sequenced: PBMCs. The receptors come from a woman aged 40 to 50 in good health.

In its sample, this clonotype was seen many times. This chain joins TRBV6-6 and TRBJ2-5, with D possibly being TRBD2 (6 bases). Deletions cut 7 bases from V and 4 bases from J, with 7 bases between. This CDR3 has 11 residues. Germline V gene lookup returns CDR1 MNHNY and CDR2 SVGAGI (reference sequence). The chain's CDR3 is CASTEGETQYF. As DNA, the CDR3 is TGTGCCAGCACGGAGGGAGAGACCCAGTACTTC.

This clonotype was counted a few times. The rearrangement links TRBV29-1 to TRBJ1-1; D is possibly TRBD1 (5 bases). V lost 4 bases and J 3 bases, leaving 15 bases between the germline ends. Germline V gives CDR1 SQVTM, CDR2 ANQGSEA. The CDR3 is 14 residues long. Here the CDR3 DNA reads TGCAGCGTTGGAACAGGTGGCCGGGACACTGAAGCTTTCTTT. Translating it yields CSVGTGGRDTEAFF.

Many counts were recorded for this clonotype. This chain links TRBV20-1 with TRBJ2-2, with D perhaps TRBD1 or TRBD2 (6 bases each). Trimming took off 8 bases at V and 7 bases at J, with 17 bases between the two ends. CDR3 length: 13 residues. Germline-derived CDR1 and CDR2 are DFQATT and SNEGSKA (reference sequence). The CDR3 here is CSTSGGRGGELFF. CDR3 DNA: TGCAGTACCAGTGGGGGGCGGGGCGGGGAGCTGTTTTTT.

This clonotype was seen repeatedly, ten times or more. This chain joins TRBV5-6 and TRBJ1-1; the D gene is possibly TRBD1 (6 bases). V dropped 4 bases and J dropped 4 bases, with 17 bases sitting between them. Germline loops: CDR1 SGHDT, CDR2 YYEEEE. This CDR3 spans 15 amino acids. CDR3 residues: CASSPMGGASTEAFF. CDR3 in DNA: TGTGCCAGCAGCCCAATGGGGGGGGCAAGCACTGAAGCTTTCTTT.

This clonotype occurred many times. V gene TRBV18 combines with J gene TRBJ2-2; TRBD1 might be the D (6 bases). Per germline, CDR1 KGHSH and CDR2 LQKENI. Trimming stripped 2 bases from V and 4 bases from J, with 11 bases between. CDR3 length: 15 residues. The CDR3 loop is CASSPGGVGTGELFF. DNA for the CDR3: TGTGCCAGCTCACCAGGGGGCGTAGGCACCGGGGAGCTGTTTTTT. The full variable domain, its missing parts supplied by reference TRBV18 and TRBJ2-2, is NAGVMQNPRHLVRRRGQEARLRCSPMKGHSHVYWYRQLPEEGLKFMVYLQKENIIDESGMPKERFSAEFPKEGPSILRIQQVVRGDSAAYFCASSPGGVGTGELFFGEGSRLTVL.

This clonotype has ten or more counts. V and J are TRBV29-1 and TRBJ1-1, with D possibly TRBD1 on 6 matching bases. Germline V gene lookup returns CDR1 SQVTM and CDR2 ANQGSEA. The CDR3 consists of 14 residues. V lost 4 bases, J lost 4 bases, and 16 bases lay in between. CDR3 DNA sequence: TGCAGCGTTGTCGAGGTGGGGGCGAGCACTGAAGCTTTCTTT. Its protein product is CSVVEVGASTEAFF.

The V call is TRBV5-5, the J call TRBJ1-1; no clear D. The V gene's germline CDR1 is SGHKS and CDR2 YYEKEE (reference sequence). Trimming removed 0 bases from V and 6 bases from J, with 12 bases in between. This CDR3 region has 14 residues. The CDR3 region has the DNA TGTGCCAGCAGCTTGGAGGGAAGTGAGGCTGAAGCTTTCTTT. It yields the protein CASSLEGSEAEAFF.

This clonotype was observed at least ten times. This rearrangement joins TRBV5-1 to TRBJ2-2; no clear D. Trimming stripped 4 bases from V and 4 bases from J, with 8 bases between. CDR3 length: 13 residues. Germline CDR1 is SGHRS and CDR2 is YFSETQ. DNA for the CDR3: TGCGCCAGCAGCCCCTCGGTCACCGGGGAGCTGTTTTTT. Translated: CASSPSVTGELFF.

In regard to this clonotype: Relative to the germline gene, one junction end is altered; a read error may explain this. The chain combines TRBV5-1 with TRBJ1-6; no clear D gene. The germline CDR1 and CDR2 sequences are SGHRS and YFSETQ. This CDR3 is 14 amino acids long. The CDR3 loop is CASSWADYNSPIHF. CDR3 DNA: TGCGCCAGCAGTTGGGCGGATTATAATTCACCCATCCACTTT.

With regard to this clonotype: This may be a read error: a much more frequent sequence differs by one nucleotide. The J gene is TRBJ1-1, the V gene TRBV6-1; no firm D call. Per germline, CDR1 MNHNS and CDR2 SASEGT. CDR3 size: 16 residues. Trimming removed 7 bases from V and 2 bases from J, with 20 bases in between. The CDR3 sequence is CASKSGPGIDNTEAFF. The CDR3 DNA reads TGTGCCAGCAAAAGTGGGCCTGGAATTGACAACACTGAAGCTTTCTTT.

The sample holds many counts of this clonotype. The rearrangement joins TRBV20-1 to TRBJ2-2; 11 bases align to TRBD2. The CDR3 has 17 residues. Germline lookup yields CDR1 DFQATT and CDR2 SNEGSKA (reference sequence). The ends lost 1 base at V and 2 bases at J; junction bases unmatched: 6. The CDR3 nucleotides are TGCAGTGCTAGAGGAATAGCGGGGGGGAAAAACACCGGGGAGCTGTTTTTT. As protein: CSARGIAGGKNTGELFF.

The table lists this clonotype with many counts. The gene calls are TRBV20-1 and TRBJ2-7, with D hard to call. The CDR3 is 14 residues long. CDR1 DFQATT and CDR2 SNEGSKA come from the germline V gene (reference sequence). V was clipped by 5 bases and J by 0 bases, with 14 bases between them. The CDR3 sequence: CSAPPIPNSYEQYF. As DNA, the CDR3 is TGCAGTGCTCCCCCCATCCCTAACTCCTACGAGCAGTACTTC.

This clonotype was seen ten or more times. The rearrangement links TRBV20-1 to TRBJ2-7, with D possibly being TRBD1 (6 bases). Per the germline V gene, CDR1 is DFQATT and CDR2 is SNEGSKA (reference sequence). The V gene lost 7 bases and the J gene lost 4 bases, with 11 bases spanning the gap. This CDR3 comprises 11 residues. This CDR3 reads CSVMDRYEQYF. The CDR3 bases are TGCAGTGTTATGGACAGATACGAGCAGTACTTC.

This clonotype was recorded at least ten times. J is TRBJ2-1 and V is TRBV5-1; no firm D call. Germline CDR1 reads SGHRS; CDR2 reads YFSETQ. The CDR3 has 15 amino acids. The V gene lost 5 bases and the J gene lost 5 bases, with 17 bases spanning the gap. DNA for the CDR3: TGCGCCAGCAGTCACGACTCGTGGGCGAACAATGAGCAGTTCTTC. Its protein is CASSHDSWANNEQFF.

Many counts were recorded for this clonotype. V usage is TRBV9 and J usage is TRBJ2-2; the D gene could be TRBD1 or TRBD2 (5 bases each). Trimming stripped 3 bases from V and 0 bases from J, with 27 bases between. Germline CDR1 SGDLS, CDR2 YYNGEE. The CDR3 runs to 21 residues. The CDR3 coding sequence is TGTGCCAGCAGCGCCGGCGGGCTCGGGACGGATCCTTACGCGAACACCGGGGAGCTGTTTTTT. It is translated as CASSAGGLGTDPYANTGELFF.

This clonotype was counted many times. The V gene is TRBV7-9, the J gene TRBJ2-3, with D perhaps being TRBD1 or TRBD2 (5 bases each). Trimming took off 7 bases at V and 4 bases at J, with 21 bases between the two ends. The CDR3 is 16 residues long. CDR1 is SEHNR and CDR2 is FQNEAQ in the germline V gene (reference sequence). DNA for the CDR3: TGTGCCAGCATCCTACCCGGGCAGGGACGTGCAGATACGCAGTATTTT. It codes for CASILPGQGRADTQYF.

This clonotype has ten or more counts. Written as DNA, the CDR3 is TGTGCCAGCAGCCTCCGACAGGGGAGCAAGGACACTGAAGCTTTCTTT. It yields the protein CASSLRQGSKDTEAFF. This sequence joins TRBV7-2 and TRBJ1-1; 8 bases fit TRBD1. The V gene end was trimmed by 5 bases and the J gene end by 3 bases; junction bases not matched to a gene: 11. Germline V gene lookup returns CDR1 SGHTA and CDR2 FQGNSA. The CDR3 runs 16 residues.

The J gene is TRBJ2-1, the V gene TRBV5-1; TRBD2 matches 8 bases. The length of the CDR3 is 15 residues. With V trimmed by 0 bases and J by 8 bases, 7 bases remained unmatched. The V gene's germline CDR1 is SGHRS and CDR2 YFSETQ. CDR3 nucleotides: TGCGCCAGCAGCTTGGCTTTCGGGACTAGACATGAGCAGTTCTTC. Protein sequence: CASSLAFGTRHEQFF.

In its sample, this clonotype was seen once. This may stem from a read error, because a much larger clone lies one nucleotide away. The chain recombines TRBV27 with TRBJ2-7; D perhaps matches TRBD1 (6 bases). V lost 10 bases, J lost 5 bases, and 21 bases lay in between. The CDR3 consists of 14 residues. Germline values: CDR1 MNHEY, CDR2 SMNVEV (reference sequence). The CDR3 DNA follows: TGTGCCATCAGAAAATCATCACAGGGAAACGAGCAGTACTTC. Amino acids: CAIRKSSQGNEQYF.

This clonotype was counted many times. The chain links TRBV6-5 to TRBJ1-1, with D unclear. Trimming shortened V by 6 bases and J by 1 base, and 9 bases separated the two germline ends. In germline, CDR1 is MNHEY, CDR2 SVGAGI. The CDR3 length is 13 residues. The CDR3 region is CASRPPGNTEAFF. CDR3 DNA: TGTGCCAGCAGGCCCCCGGGGAACACTGAAGCTTTCTTT.

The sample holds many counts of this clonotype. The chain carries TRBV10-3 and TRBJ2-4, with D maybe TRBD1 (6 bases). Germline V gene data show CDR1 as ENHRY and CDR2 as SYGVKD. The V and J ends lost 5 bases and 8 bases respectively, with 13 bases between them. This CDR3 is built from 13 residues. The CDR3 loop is CAISPSSGDIQYF. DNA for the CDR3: TGTGCCATCAGTCCCTCATCAGGGGACATTCAGTACTTC.